Listed below are T cell receptor beta chains from one sample, sequenced in a study of T cells after somatic rescue of genetic block. The table came from immunoSEQ multiplex PCR; TCRdb's copy has only in-frame clones and leaves some out. The repertoire holds 110,000 or so clones, about 90% seen once, with roughly 1.5% in the top ten. Input material: peripheral blood mononuclear cells (PBMCs). These receptors originate from a woman aged 18-29 years. Both conserved end residues are part of each CDR3. D genes are given only for firm matches. Expanded clones are given a class, and other clones once, few, many or no size at all.

D,V,J,size,DNA,CDR3
-,TRBV5-1,TRBJ2-2,-,TGCGCCAGCAGACCCGCGAACACCGGGGAGCTGTTTTTT,CASRPANTGELFF
-,TRBV5-1,TRBJ1-3,-,TGCGCCAGCAGCTACGGGACGCTCGGAAACACCATATATTTT,CASSYGTLGNTIYF
TRBD1,TRBV9,TRBJ1-4,-,TGTGCCAGCAGCAGAGACGGGACAGGGGGTGAAAAACTGTTTTTT,CASSRDGTGGEKLFF
-,TRBV27,TRBJ2-6,-,TGTGCCAGCAGTCTATCTGGGGCCAACGTCCTGACTTTC,CASSLSGANVLTF
-,TRBV7-9,TRBJ1-2,-,TGTGCCAGCAGCCTAGAGGGGCGCGGTGGCTACACCTTC,CASSLEGRGGYTF
TRBD1,TRBV27,TRBJ1-5,once,TGTGCCAGCAGTTTAACAGGGGAGGTTCAGCCCCAGCATTTT,CASSLTGEVQPQHF
TRBD2,TRBV29-1,TRBJ2-1,-,TGCAGCGTTGAAGATCGGGGGGGGTCGAGCTCCTACAATGAGCAGTTCTTC,CSVEDRGGSSSYNEQFF
-,TRBV25-1,TRBJ2-3,-,TGTGCCAGCAGTATTACAATTCAAGATACGCAGTATTTT,CASSITIQDTQYF
-,TRBV7-2,TRBJ1-2,few,TGTGCCAGCAGCTTAACAGAGGACTATGGCTACACCTTC,CASSLTEDYGYTF
-,TRBV4-3,TRBJ1-2,-,TGCGCCAGCAGCCAAGAAAGGACGGAAAACTATGGCTACACCTTC,CASSQERTENYGYTF
-,TRBV4-1,TRBJ1-5,-,TGCGCCAGCAGCCAAGCCCTTGATGTTGGGGGAGGCAATCAGCCCCAGCATTTT,CASSQALDVGGGNQPQHF
-,TRBV4-2,TRBJ2-7,-,TGTGCCAGCAGCCAAGGGCGGCAGTTTTACGAGCAGTACTTC,CASSQGRQFYEQYF
-,TRBV30,TRBJ2-2,-,TGTGCCTGGAGTACAGCGGACCCTCGAAGCACCGGGGAGCTGTTTTTT,CAWSTADPRSTGELFF
-,TRBV11-3,TRBJ2-3,-,TGTGCCAGCAAAGGGGTTCCGGGGCGTGGGATGCATTTT,CASKGVPGRGMHF
-,TRBV5-4,TRBJ1-2,once,TGTGCCAGCAGCTGGGGGGGCGTTCATGGGTTAACCCCCGATGGCTACACCTTC,CASSWGGVHGLTPDGYTF
-,TRBV6-5,TRBJ1-6,once,TGTGCCAGCAGGGGAGCTTCGGCCCTCCACTTT,CASRGASALHF
-,TRBV5-4,TRBJ2-7,-,TGTGCCAGCAGCTTGGGAGGGCGTTCCTACGAGCAGTACTTC,CASSLGGRSYEQYF
TRBD1,TRBV4-2,TRBJ1-6,-,TGTGCCAGCAGCCCGGACAGGGTAATCGTAGTCAATTCACCCCTCCACTTT,CASSPDRVIVVNSPLHF
-,TRBV6-5,TRBJ1-6,-,TGTGCCAGCAGTTACTCCACTCGGGGGGGAAATTCACCCCTCCACTTT,CASSYSTRGGNSPLHF
-,TRBV6-4,TRBJ2-3,-,TGTGCCAGCAGTGACTCGGGCGGGGCCACAGATACGCAGTATTTT,CASSDSGGATDTQYF
TRBD2,TRBV6-6,TRBJ2-2,-,TGTGCCAGCAGTCCTAGATGGCGGGGGGGAACCGGGGAGCTGTTTTTT,CASSPRWRGGTGELFF
TRBD1,TRBV10-3,TRBJ1-2,-,TGTGCCATCAGGGCCACAGGGGGCCAAACCAATGGCTACACCTTC,CAIRATGGQTNGYTF
-,TRBV18,TRBJ1-3,-,TGTGCCAGCTCACCACGAACAGGACGGCTCTCTGGAAACACCATATATTTT,CASSPRTGRLSGNTIYF
TRBD1,TRBV28,TRBJ1-5,-,TGTGCCAGCAACCGGGTCAGGACAGGGTTTATACCTAGCAATCAGCCCCAGCATTTT,CASNRVRTGFIPSNQPQHF
-,TRBV4-2,TRBJ2-6,-,TGTGCCAGCAGCCCTTCGGGGCTCTCTGGGGCCAACGTCCTGACTTTC,CASSPSGLSGANVLTF
-,TRBV5-6,TRBJ2-5,once,TGTGCCAGCAGCTGGGGCCAGGGAGAGACCCAGTACTTC,CASSWGQGETQYF
-,TRBV7-2,TRBJ2-5,-,TGTGCCAGCAGCTTAGTCCGAAGACAAGAGACCCAGTACTTC,CASSLVRRQETQYF
-,TRBV7-3,TRBJ1-5,-,TGTGCCAGCAGCTTAACTTCGGATCAGCCCCAGCATTTT,CASSLTSDQPQHF
TRBD2,TRBV5-1,TRBJ2-1,-,TGCGCCAGCAGCCCACGGGGAGGGGTTGAGCAGTTCTTC,CASSPRGGVEQFF
-,TRBV5-1,TRBJ1-1,-,TGCGCCAGCAGCTTGGGCCAGGCTACTGAAGCTTTCTTT,CASSLGQATEAFF
-,TRBV5-1,TRBJ2-6,-,TGCGCCAGCAGCACCACCGCAGGGTCAGGTGGGGCCAACGTCCTGACTTTC,CASSTTAGSGGANVLTF
TRBD1,TRBV18,TRBJ1-4,-,TGTGCCAGCTCACCATTAAAGACAGGGGAGGGTGAAAAACTGTTTTTT,CASSPLKTGEGEKLFF
TRBD1,TRBV29-1,TRBJ1-5,-,TGCAGCATCCGGGACAGGGGAGACGAGGGCCAGCCCCAGCATTTT,CSIRDRGDEGQPQHF
-,TRBV9,TRBJ1-3,once,TGTGCCAGCAGCGTAGGAGGGGCTGGAAACACCATATATTTT,CASSVGGAGNTIYF
TRBD1,TRBV7-9,TRBJ1-2,-,TGTGCCAGCAGCGACCGGGACAGGGCATCACCCCCTAACTATGGCTACACCTTC,CASSDRDRASPPNYGYTF
-,TRBV7-9,TRBJ2-1,-,TGTGCCAGCAGCTTAGTAGGTGAGCAGTTCTTC,CASSLVGEQFF
-,TRBV6-4,TRBJ2-2,-,TGTGCCAGCAGTCGACAGAACACCGGGGAGCTGTTTTTT,CASSRQNTGELFF
-,TRBV5-4,TRBJ2-7,-,TGTGCCAGCAGCTTGGCAGGGGCTACCCACGAGCAGTACTTC,CASSLAGATHEQYF
-,TRBV30,TRBJ2-6,-,TGTGCCTGGAGTCCTCCCTCTGGGGCCAACGTCCTGACTTTC,CAWSPPSGANVLTF
-,TRBV6-6,TRBJ2-3,-,TGTGCCAGCAGTAACCTCTTGCTGTGGGCTCGTGTGGGGCAGTATTTT,CASSNLLLWARVGQYF
TRBD1,TRBV11-2,TRBJ1-1,-,TGTGCCAGCAACGACAGGGGTTACACTGAAGCTTTCTTT,CASNDRGYTEAFF
-,TRBV6-1,TRBJ2-1,-,TGTGCCAGCGAGAGGGACAATGAGCAGTTCTTC,CASERDNEQFF